This entry lists 32 T cell receptor beta chains sequenced from one sample in a study of PD-1 blockade in classical Hodgkin lymphoma. With no exception, relapse followed autologous stem cell transplantation in all patients, and brentuximab vedotin exposure varied. PBMCs, once thawed, yielded CD8+ T cells isolated by magnetic negative selection. Some clones are missing from TCRdb's copy, which holds only in-frame ones; the method was immunoSEQ multiplex PCR. This sample has over 1,400 clones; more than 80% occur once, and the top ten carry about 24%. The source material was CD8+ T cells from blood, sampled at baseline. Receptors originate from a human donor with classical Hodgkin lymphoma.

The rearrangement links TRBV27 to TRBJ2-7; D is perhaps TRBD2 (6 bases). The length of the CDR3 is 15 residues. V was trimmed by 9 bases and J by 7 bases, leaving 25 bases between them. Per germline, CDR1 MNHEY and CDR2 SMNVEV (reference sequence). In DNA form, the CDR3 reads TGTGCCAGGGACTACCGGGACTCCGGACGAGGGGAGCAGTACTTC. Amino acid sequence: CARDYRDSGRGEQYF.

The V gene is TRBV7-9, the J gene TRBJ1-6; D perhaps matches TRBD1 (5 bases). V shed 4 bases and J shed 14 bases, with 12 bases lying between them. Per germline, CDR1 SEHNR and CDR2 FQNEAQ (reference sequence). This CDR3 spans 12 amino acids. Here the CDR3 reads CASSSQDISLHF. Written as DNA, the CDR3 is TGTGCCAGCAGCTCTCAGGACATCTCCCTCCACTTT.

In this sample, this clone turned up once. The gene calls are TRBV6-1 and TRBJ2-7, with TRBD1 as a possible D gene (5 bases). CDR3 size: 13 residues. Trimming pared 2 bases from V and 7 bases from J, leaving 12 bases between. CDR1 and CDR2 from the germline V gene are MNHNS and SASEGT. The CDR3 spells CASSEWVGAEQYF. Here the CDR3 DNA reads TGTGCCAGCAGTGAATGGGTTGGGGCAGAGCAGTACTTC.

Note on this clone: The identical CDR3 is also encoded by other nucleotide sequences in the sample. The chain carries TRBV4-1 and TRBJ1-4; D unresolved. The CDR3 has 12 amino acids. CDR1 is MGHRA, CDR2 YSYEKL, per germline. Deletions cut 5 bases from V and 8 bases from J, with 9 bases between. CDR3 sequence reads: CASSETREKLFF. CDR3 DNA: TGCGCCAGCAGCGAAACGCGGGAAAAACTGTTTTTT.

The V gene is TRBV2, the J gene TRBJ1-2, with 9 bases that match TRBD1. The V gene's germline CDR1 is SNHLY and CDR2 FYNNEI. The V segment lost 7 bases and the J segment 4 bases; nucleotides outside the gene matches: 13. The CDR3 sequence is 16 residues long. The CDR3 coding sequence is TGTGCCAGCAAGGTCTGGGACAGGGAGTCGAGCTATGGCTACACCTTC. Amino acids: CASKVWDRESSYGYTF.

The chain carries TRBV10-2 and TRBJ1-1; TRBD1 is a possible D gene (6 bases). Between the trimmed V and J ends, which lost 8 bases and 0 bases, there was a span of 10 bases. Germline V lookup: CDR1 WSHSY, CDR2 SAAADI. The length of the CDR3 is 13 residues. CDR3 in DNA: TGCGCCAGCCAGGCAGGGGTGAACACTGAAGCTTTCTTT. This gives the protein CASQAGVNTEAFF.

As DNA, the CDR3 is TGTGCCAGCAGTGATCCCCCCCCAGGGATGGGGGTAGTTGGGGGTACGCAGTATTTT. Its protein is CASSDPPPGMGVVGGTQYF. This chain connects TRBV6-1 to TRBJ2-3, with D possibly called TRBD1 or TRBD2 (5 bases each). Deletions cut 3 bases from V and 8 bases from J, with 30 bases between. In germline, CDR1 is MNHNS, CDR2 SASEGT. This CDR3 contains 19 residues.

This clone has just one count. The rearrangement uses TRBV27 and TRBJ2-5, with 7 bases aligning to TRBD1. V was clipped by 5 bases and J by 2 bases; unmatched bases: 8. CDR3 length: 15 residues. The germline V gene encodes CDR1 MNHEY and CDR2 SMNVEV (reference sequence). In DNA form, the CDR3 reads TGTGCCAGCAGTGTACTAGAGGGGGCGCAAGAGACCCAGTACTTC. Its protein is CASSVLEGAQETQYF.

The chain combines TRBV5-1 with TRBJ2-2; the match to TRBD1 covers 8 bases. The germline V gene has CDR1 SGHRS and CDR2 YFSETQ. The CDR3 sequence is 17 residues long. V lost 0 bases, J lost 0 bases, and 4 bases stayed unmatched. In DNA form, the CDR3 reads TGCGCCAGCAGCTTGGGAGACAGGGGATCGAACACCGGGGAGCTGTTTTTT. Translated, it gives CASSLGDRGSNTGELFF.

The chain recombines TRBV5-6 with TRBJ2-5; D might be TRBD2 (6 bases). V was shortened by 0 bases and J by 4 bases, with 13 bases between the two germline ends. CDR3 size: 15 residues. Germline CDR1 is SGHDT and CDR2 is YYEEEE. CDR3 sequence: CASSLEGRTGETQYF. The CDR3 coding sequence is TGTGCCAGCAGCTTGGAGGGGAGGACGGGAGAGACCCAGTACTTC.

The V gene is TRBV21-1, the J gene TRBJ2-5; the D call of TRBD1 is as the table states it, not checked on the DNA. TRBV21-1 is a pseudogene segment. The CDR3 consists of 15 residues. CDR3 in DNA: TGTGCCAGACCGCCCGTGGGCAGGGGGCAAGAGACCCAGTACTTC. Protein: CARPPVGRGQETQYF.

The chain recombines TRBV6-5 with TRBJ1-5; the D is unclear. V was cut by 2 bases and J by 8 bases, with 10 bases left in between. Germline CDR1 MNHEY, CDR2 SVGAGI. The CDR3 has 13 residues. The CDR3 DNA reads TGTGCCAGCAGTTACGACGCGCTCGAGCCCCAGCATTTT. It translates to CASSYDALEPQHF.

This chain joins TRBV7-9 and TRBJ2-5; D possibly corresponds to TRBD2 (5 bases). Trimming took off 5 bases at V and 3 bases at J, with 19 bases between the two ends. CDR1 SEHNR and CDR2 FQNEAQ come from the germline V gene (reference sequence). This CDR3 region has 16 residues. DNA for the CDR3: TGTGCCAGCAGCCACATCGATCGGGGTGGCAAAGAGACCCAGTACTTC. It specifies CASSHIDRGGKETQYF.

This chain joins TRBV6-6 and TRBJ2-5, with 7 bases lining up with TRBD2. Germline V lookup: CDR1 MNHNY, CDR2 SVGAGI (reference sequence). J gave up 4 bases and V 5 bases, and 7 bases lay outside the gene matches. The CDR3 extends over 14 amino acids. Here the CDR3 DNA reads TGTGCCAGCAGTCCGAACCCGGGGGGAGAGACCCAGTACTTC. Its translation is CASSPNPGGETQYF.

CDR3 nucleotide sequence: TGTGCCAGCAGCCCACCCGGGACCGCGAATGAAAAACTGTTTTTT. It yields the protein CASSPPGTANEKLFF. The J gene is TRBJ1-4, the V gene TRBV7-9; D perhaps matches TRBD1 (5 bases). Trimming removed 5 bases from V and 5 bases from J, with 15 bases in between. The CDR3 covers 15 residues. CDR1 is SEHNR, CDR2 FQNEAQ, per germline (reference sequence).

The gene calls are TRBV27 and TRBJ2-2; TRBD1 or TRBD2 may be the D gene (5 bases each). Germline V gene data show CDR1 as MNHEY and CDR2 as SMNVEV (reference sequence). The CDR3 has 13 amino acids. V was cut by 1 base and J by 5 bases, with 5 bases left in between. CDR3: CASSLWGTGELFF. CDR3 DNA sequence: TGTGCCAGCAGTTTATGGGGGACCGGGGAGCTGTTTTTT.

The chain employs TRBV7-4 and TRBJ1-1; the D gene is possibly TRBD1 (6 bases). Per germline, CDR1 SGHVT and CDR2 SQSDAQ. V was pared by 5 bases and J by 5 bases, with 24 bases between. The CDR3 consists of 17 residues. This chain's CDR3 is CASSHRNGGWIRTEAFF. The CDR3, as DNA: TGTGCCAGCAGCCATCGAAATGGGGGCTGGATTCGGACTGAAGCTTTCTTT.

This sequence joins TRBV5-1 and TRBJ2-5; 9 bases are shared with TRBD2. Trimming at V came to 0 bases and at J to 1 base, leaving 13 bases not matched to a gene. Per germline, CDR1 SGHRS and CDR2 YFSETQ. The CDR3 loop spans 19 amino acids. Here the CDR3 DNA reads TGCGCCAGCAGCTTGGTTGGGGCCCTATCTAGCGGGGCCCAAGAGACCCAGTACTTC. This translates into CASSLVGALSSGAQETQYF.

This rearrangement joins TRBV5-1 to TRBJ1-1, with 7 bases matching TRBD1. The CDR3 consists of 14 residues. Trimming took 3 bases from V and 6 from J; bases not matched to a gene: 8. Looked up from germline, CDR1 is SGHRS and CDR2 is YFSETQ. CDR3 sequence reads: CASSSTGAKAEAFF. CDR3 DNA sequence: TGCGCCAGCAGCTCCACAGGGGCGAAAGCTGAAGCTTTCTTT. The entire variable domain, with the rest obtained from reference TRBV5-1 and TRBJ1-1, is as follows: KAGVTQTPRYLIKTRGQQVTLSCSPISGHRSVSWYQQTPGQGLQFLFEYFSETQRNKGNFPGRFSGRQFSNSRSEMNVSTLELGDSALYLCASSSTGAKAEAFFGQGTRLTVV.

V is TRBV5-8 and J is TRBJ2-7; 8 bases are a match to TRBD1. Germline loops: CDR1 SGHTS, CDR2 YDEGEE. V shed 4 bases and J 6 bases; nucleotides not matched to a gene: 9. The CDR3 consists of 14 residues. CDR3 in amino acids: CASSPGTGTFEQYF. CDR3 nucleotides: TGTGCCAGCAGCCCAGGGACAGGTACTTTCGAGCAGTACTTC.

CDR3 coding DNA: TGTGCCAGTAACCTTCCTCCCGGTCAGCCCCAGCATTTT. Translating gives CASNLPPGQPQHF. V is TRBV28 and J is TRBJ1-5; D unclear. The CDR3 spans 13 residues. The V end was cut by 9 bases, the J end by 6 bases, with 15 bases between. Germline V gives CDR1 MDHEN, CDR2 SYDVKM.

This clone was picked up a small number of times. The CDR3 region is CSVAGGEAEQYF. The CDR3 nucleotides are TGCAGCGTTGCCGGCGGGGAAGCCGAGCAGTACTTC. This chain connects TRBV29-1 to TRBJ2-7, with D possibly TRBD2 on 6 matching bases. The V gene lost 4 bases and the J gene lost 6 bases, with 13 bases spanning the gap. The CDR3 length is 12 residues. In germline, CDR1 is SQVTM, CDR2 ANQGSEA.

The CDR3 is CASSFFRSLGEQFF. In DNA, the CDR3 is TGCGCCAGCAGCTTTTTTAGGAGTTTGGGTGAGCAGTTCTTC. This chain uses TRBV5-1 with TRBJ2-1; D gene ambiguous. CDR3 size: 14 residues. CDR1 is SGHRS, CDR2 YFSETQ, per germline. V was cut by 2 bases and J by 9 bases, with 15 bases left in between.

This clone has a single count. The V gene is TRBV4-1, the J gene TRBJ2-6; TRBD1 might be the D (5 bases). The germline gives CDR1 MGHRA, CDR2 YSYEKL. The CDR3 extends over 16 amino acids. Trimming left V 0 bases short and J 0 bases short, with 6 bases between. The CDR3 loop reads CASSQDRDSGANVLTF. CDR3 bases: TGCGCCAGCAGCCAAGACAGGGACTCTGGGGCCAACGTCCTGACTTTC.

The gene calls are TRBV27 and TRBJ2-5; TRBD2 agrees at 14 bases. Germline V lookup: CDR1 MNHEY, CDR2 SMNVEV (reference sequence). This CDR3 is 18 amino acids long. V was pared by 1 base and J by 3 bases, with 7 bases of the junction left unmatched. The CDR3 reads CASSLFPRLAGGKETQYF. CDR3 DNA sequence: TGTGCCAGCAGTTTATTCCCGAGACTAGCGGGGGGGAAAGAGACCCAGTACTTC.

The genes are TRBV11-2 and TRBJ1-1; 8 positions agree with TRBD1. CDR3 length equals 14 residues. Germline V gives CDR1 SGHAT, CDR2 FQNNGV. Trimming took 5 bases from V and 4 from J; bases not matched to a gene: 6. DNA for the CDR3: TGTGCCAGCAGCACGAGACAGGGGCCCACTGAAGCTTTCTTT. Protein sequence: CASSTRQGPTEAFF.

The chain employs TRBV19 and TRBJ1-1; D is undetermined. Trimming removed 3 bases from V and 5 bases from J, with 10 bases in between. Looked up from germline, CDR1 is LNHDA and CDR2 is SQIVND (reference sequence). The CDR3 is made up of 13 amino acids. The CDR3 sequence is CASSIGVGTEAFF. In nucleotides, the CDR3 is TGTGCCAGTAGTATTGGGGTCGGGACTGAAGCTTTCTTT. Combining the CDR3 with reference TRBV19 and TRBJ1-1 gives the whole variable domain DGGITQSPKYLFRKEGQNVTLSCEQNLNHDAMYWYRQDPGQGLRLIYYSQIVNDFQKGDIAEGYSVSREKKESFPLTVTSAQKNPTAFYLCASSIGVGTEAFFGQGTRLTVV.

V usage is TRBV30 and J usage is TRBJ2-1; 7 bases line up with TRBD2. Germline-derived CDR1 and CDR2 are GTSNPN and SVGIG (reference sequence). This CDR3 is built from 13 residues. With 0 bases clipped from V and 7 bases from J, the junction kept 3 bases outside the gene matches. The CDR3 bases are TGTGCCTGGAGTGTAGTTAGCGGGAATGAGCAGTTCTTC. The encoded protein is CAWSVVSGNEQFF.

This chain connects TRBV5-6 to TRBJ1-3, with TRBD1 identical over 9 bases. Germline assignment: CDR1 SGHDT and CDR2 YYEEEE. The CDR3 length is 17 residues. The junction had 7 bases not matched to a gene; V was cut back by 1 base and J by 2 bases. The CDR3 is CASSLLPGTGPGNTIYF. For the CDR3, the DNA is TGTGCCAGCAGCTTGCTTCCCGGGACAGGGCCTGGAAACACCATATATTTT.

The rearrangement joins TRBV6-6 to TRBJ1-5; D is uncertain. Trimming removed 5 bases at V and 4 bases at J, with 9 bases between. The CDR3 spans 13 residues. Germline V CDR1 and CDR2: MNHNY, SVGAGI (reference sequence). The DNA of the CDR3 is TGTGCCAGCAGTCCCGGGCGGAATCAGCCCCAGCATTTT. The encoded protein is CASSPGRNQPQHF.

The rearrangement links TRBV29-1 to TRBJ2-7, with TRBD1 matching over 7 bases. Unmatched junction bases numbered 7, after V lost 2 bases and J lost 3 bases. CDR3 size: 14 residues. Germline V lookup: CDR1 SQVTM, CDR2 ANQGSEA. DNA of the CDR3: TGCAGCGTTGAATTTGGGGACAGTCTCTACGAGCAGTACTTC. Translating gives CSVEFGDSLYEQYF.

The J gene is TRBJ1-4, the V gene TRBV30; D not resolved. Germline CDR1 and CDR2: GTSNPN and SVGIG (reference sequence). With 3 bases removed from V and 8 bases from J, the gap between germline ends came to 7 bases. The CDR3 runs 11 residues. The CDR3, as DNA: TGTGCCTGGAGCGAGGGAGAAAAACTGTTTTTT. This sequence encodes CAWSEGEKLFF.